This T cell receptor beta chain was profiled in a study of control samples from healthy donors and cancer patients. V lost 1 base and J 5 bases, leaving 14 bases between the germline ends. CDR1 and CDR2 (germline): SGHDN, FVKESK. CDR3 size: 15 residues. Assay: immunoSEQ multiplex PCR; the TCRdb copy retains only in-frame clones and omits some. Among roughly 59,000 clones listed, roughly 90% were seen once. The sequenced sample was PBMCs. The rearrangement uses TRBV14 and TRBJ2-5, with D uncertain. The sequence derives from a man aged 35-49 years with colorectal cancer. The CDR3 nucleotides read TGTGCCAGCAGCCAAGGTCTCACCGCCGGGGAGACCCAGTACTTC. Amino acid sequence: CASSQGLTAGETQYF.